Following are 28 T cell receptor beta chains from one sample sequenced in a study of T cell responses to AZD1222 COVID-19 vaccine. Here immunoSEQ multiplex PCR was the method, and the copy in TCRdb shows in-frame clones only, minus some. The sample holds over 100,000 clones, about 80% seen once. The sample consisted of peripheral blood, taken on day 0 of AZD1222 vaccination. Receptors were obtained from an adult in good health.

CDR3 nucleotide sequence: TGTGCCAGCAGCCCAGACACTGGGACAGGTGGTGAGCAGTTCTTC. Translation: CASSPDTGTGGEQFF. The rearrangement uses TRBV7-2 and TRBJ2-1; TRBD1 matches at 8 bases. V dropped 5 bases and J dropped 9; count of bases not matched to a gene: 12. This CDR3 is 15 amino acids long. Germline CDR1 SGHTA, CDR2 FQGNSA. The whole variable domain, filled in from reference TRBV7-2 and TRBJ2-1, reads GAGVSQSPSNKVTEKGKDVELRCDPISGHTALYWYRQSLGQGLEFLIYFQGNSAPDKSGLPSDRFSAERTGGSVSTLTIQRTQQEDSAVYLCASSPDTGTGGEQFFGPGTRLTVL.

The rearrangement joins TRBV7-8 to TRBJ1-1; D ambiguous. Germline-derived CDR1 and CDR2 are SGHVS and FQNEAQ. This CDR3 has 13 residues. Deletions cut 2 bases from V and 3 bases from J, with 7 bases between. CDR3 amino acids: CASSLNLYTEAFF. The DNA for the CDR3 is TGTGCCAGCAGCTTAAACCTTTACACTGAAGCTTTCTTT.

The V and J genes are TRBV7-2 and TRBJ1-2, with D possibly being TRBD1 (6 bases). In germline, CDR1 is SGHTA, CDR2 FQGNSA. Trimming took off 4 bases at V and 4 bases at J, with 10 bases between the two ends. The CDR3 contains 13 residues. In DNA form, the CDR3 reads TGTGCCAGCAGCTCCAGGGGTGTCTATGGCTACACCTTC. This sequence encodes CASSSRGVYGYTF.

The chain is built from TRBV24-1 and TRBJ2-3; D is tentatively TRBD1 or TRBD2 (5 bases each). Per germline, CDR1 KGHDR and CDR2 SFDVKD. The CDR3 has 16 residues. V dropped 4 bases and J dropped 3 bases, with 16 bases sitting between them. CDR3 nucleotides: TGTGCCACCAGTGACTCCGGGACCTGGAGGACAGATACGCAGTATTTT. Its protein is CATSDSGTWRTDTQYF.

The chain employs TRBV12-3 or TRBV12-4 and TRBJ1-5; D unresolved. Trimming removed 5 bases at V and 3 bases at J, with 5 bases between. The CDR3 has 12 residues. In nucleotides, the CDR3 is TGTGCCAGCAGTCTCAACAATCAGCCCCAGCATTTT. Translating it yields CASSLNNQPQHF.

This chain uses TRBV18 with TRBJ2-7; D gene uncertain. Germline lookup yields CDR1 KGHSH and CDR2 LQKENI. V dropped 0 bases and J dropped 2 bases, with 8 bases sitting between them. The CDR3 has 14 amino acids. This chain's CDR3 is CASSPPLGTYEQYF. CDR3 in DNA: TGTGCCAGCTCACCACCGTTGGGAACCTACGAGCAGTACTTC. The whole variable domain, filled in from reference TRBV18 and TRBJ2-7, reads NAGVMQNPRHLVRRRGQEARLRCSPMKGHSHVYWYRQLPEEGLKFMVYLQKENIIDESGMPKERFSAEFPKEGPSILRIQQVVRGDSAAYFCASSPPLGTYEQYFGPGTRLTVT.

This clone was observed once. The chain is built from TRBV5-4 and TRBJ2-2; a weak D match, TRBD2 (6 bases). CDR1 SGHNT and CDR2 YYREEE come from the germline V gene (reference sequence). The CDR3 runs 15 residues. Deletions cut 2 bases from V and 1 base from J, with 9 bases between. In DNA, the CDR3 is TGTGCCAGCAGCTTTAGGCGGGAGAACACCGGGGAGCTGTTTTTT. Its protein product is CASSFRRENTGELFF.

The rearrangement uses TRBV2 and TRBJ2-7; possibly TRBD1 for D (5 bases). CDR1 SNHLY and CDR2 FYNNEI come from the germline V gene. The CDR3 sequence is 12 residues long. Deletions cut 4 bases from V and 6 bases from J, with 10 bases between. CDR3: CASSAQGFEQYF. Written as DNA, the CDR3 is TGTGCCAGCAGTGCCCAGGGATTCGAGCAGTACTTC.

The genes are TRBV19 and TRBJ2-1; 9 bases line up with TRBD1. CDR1 is LNHDA and CDR2 is SQIVND in the germline V gene (reference sequence). The CDR3 has 14 residues. Trimming removed 4 bases from V and 9 bases from J; junction bases left unmatched: 7. In DNA, the CDR3 is TGTGCCAGTAGTAGAACGGGACAGGGAGGTGAGCAGTTCTTC. As protein: CASSRTGQGGEQFF.

V usage is TRBV6-5 and J usage is TRBJ2-7; 8 nucleotides match TRBD1. This CDR3 region has 14 residues. Germline CDR1 MNHEY, CDR2 SVGAGI. V lost 2 bases to trimming and J lost 1 base; unmatched junction nucleotides: 1. The CDR3 reads CASSYRDRSYEQYF. CDR3 DNA: TGTGCCAGCAGTTACCGGGACAGGTCCTACGAGCAGTACTTC.

The chain employs TRBV28 and TRBJ1-2; TRBD1 aligns across 10 bases. Germline loops: CDR1 MDHEN, CDR2 SYDVKM. The length of the CDR3 is 12 residues. After removal of 6 bases from V and 8 bases from J, the junction contained 3 bases not matched to a gene. This chain's CDR3 is CASRTGGGGYTF. The CDR3 DNA follows: TGTGCCAGCAGGACAGGGGGCGGGGGCTACACCTTC.

The chain has TRBV7-6 and TRBJ2-2; 7 bases fit TRBD1. J gave up 6 bases and V 6 bases, and 10 bases lay outside the gene matches. The CDR3 loop spans 15 amino acids. The germline V gene encodes CDR1 SGHVS and CDR2 FNYEAQ. CDR3 amino acids: CASRHEGAVAGELFF. CDR3 nucleotides: TGTGCCAGCAGGCACGAGGGGGCGGTGGCCGGGGAGCTGTTTTTT.

This clone has only one observation. The CDR3 spells CASRDLVGSYNEQFF. Written as DNA, the CDR3 is TGTGCCAGCAGAGACCTGGTTGGGTCCTACAATGAGCAGTTCTTC. The chain links TRBV6-5 to TRBJ2-1; no definite D call. From germline, CDR1 is MNHEY and CDR2 SVGAGI. The CDR3 length is 15 residues. The V end lost 6 bases, the J end lost 1 base, and 13 bases lay between the germline ends.

This chain connects TRBV10-2 to TRBJ1-2, with D uncertain. The length of the CDR3 is 15 residues. CDR1 and CDR2 from the germline V gene are WSHSY and SAAADI. V lost 4 bases and J 2 bases, leaving 14 bases between the germline ends. CDR3 amino acids: CASSGGVEGNYGYTF. CDR3 DNA: TGCGCCAGCAGTGGAGGAGTGGAAGGAAACTATGGCTACACCTTC.

The rearrangement links TRBV3-1 (or the pseudogene TRBV3-2) to TRBJ2-5; D may be TRBD2 (5 bases). Germline CDR1 and CDR2: LGHDT and YNNKEL (reference sequence). This CDR3 has 14 amino acids. Trimming stripped 4 bases from V and 3 bases from J, with 12 bases between. This chain's CDR3 is CASSPMRAEETQYF. The CDR3 nucleotides read TGTGCCAGCAGCCCGATGAGGGCCGAAGAGACCCAGTACTTC.

This chain links TRBV5-1 with TRBJ2-5; TRBD1 or TRBD2 may be the D gene (5 bases each). This CDR3 region has 15 residues. Germline assignment: CDR1 SGHRS and CDR2 YFSETQ. Deletions cut 4 bases from V and 5 bases from J, with 18 bases between. The CDR3 DNA reads TGCGCCAGCAGCCCGTCGGGGACCCTGGGGGAGACCCAGTACTTC. Encoded protein: CASSPSGTLGETQYF.

J is TRBJ2-1 and V is TRBV2; no clear D. CDR1 is SNHLY and CDR2 is FYNNEI in the germline V gene. Trimming took off 7 bases at V and 5 bases at J, with 12 bases between the two ends. There are 13 residues in the CDR3. The CDR3 nucleotides read TGTGCCAGCAAGGGTATGAGGCACAATGAGCAGTTCTTC. Encoded protein: CASKGMRHNEQFF.

This clone was observed once. The chain carries TRBV7-6 and TRBJ2-5; unclear D gene. The length of the CDR3 is 13 residues. V lost 4 bases, J lost 5 bases, and 11 bases lay in between. The germline V gene encodes CDR1 SGHVS and CDR2 FNYEAQ. CDR3: CASSYSMGETQYF. The CDR3, as DNA: TGTGCCAGCAGCTATAGTATGGGGGAGACCCAGTACTTC.

The CDR3 coding sequence is TGCGCCAGCAGCCATCAGGGGGGCGGGAGGAGGAATGAGCAGTTCTTC. Protein: CASSHQGGGRRNEQFF. This rearrangement joins TRBV10-2 to TRBJ2-1; D possibly corresponds to TRBD2 (8 bases). The CDR3 extends over 16 amino acids. The V gene's germline CDR1 is WSHSY and CDR2 SAAADI. Trimming cost V 6 bases and J 7 bases, with 22 bases left between them.

By frequency in the sample, this clone is medium-sized. The rearrangement links TRBV7-9 to TRBJ1-1; maybe TRBD1 (5 bases). Germline values: CDR1 SEHNR, CDR2 FQNEAQ (reference sequence). V lost 0 bases and J 1 base, leaving 9 bases between the germline ends. This CDR3 region has 15 residues. CDR3 protein: CASSLAGHGNTEAFF. CDR3 coding DNA: TGTGCCAGCAGCTTAGCCGGACACGGGAACACTGAAGCTTTCTTT.

This chain connects TRBV6-2 or TRBV6-3 to TRBJ1-1, with unresolved D. The CDR3 has 13 amino acids. CDR1 is MNHEY and CDR2 is SVGEGT in the germline V gene. Trimming stripped 2 bases from V and 4 bases from J, with 8 bases between. This CDR3 is CASSYEGTTEAFF. As DNA, the CDR3 is TGTGCCAGCAGTTACGAGGGTACCACTGAAGCTTTCTTT.

The V call is TRBV3-1 (or the pseudogene TRBV3-2), the J call TRBJ1-6; TRBD1 matches 8 bases. Germline CDR1 and CDR2: LGHDT and YNNKEL (reference sequence). Unmatched junction bases numbered 14, after V lost 4 bases and J lost 9 bases. This CDR3 spans 17 amino acids. The CDR3 sequence: CASSPDRGNLDSSPLHF. The CDR3 region has the DNA TGTGCCAGCAGCCCCGACAGGGGTAATCTGGATAGTTCACCCCTCCACTTT.

This chain connects TRBV23-1 to TRBJ2-1, with 10 positions matching TRBD2. TRBV23-1 is given ORF status, its function remaining uncertain. With 4 bases clipped from V and 5 bases from J, the junction kept 2 bases outside the gene matches. The CDR3 runs to 14 residues. CDR3 sequence: CASSLGLADNEQFF. In DNA form, the CDR3 reads TGCGCCAGCAGTCTTGGACTAGCGGACAATGAGCAGTTCTTC.

The chain uses TRBV9 and TRBJ1-2; tentative D call: TRBD1 (5 bases). With 5 bases removed from V and 8 bases from J, the gap between germline ends came to 13 bases. The CDR3 has 12 residues. Germline V gene data show CDR1 as SGDLS and CDR2 as YYNGEE. CDR3 DNA sequence: TGTGCCAGCAGGCAGGGTGACGTCGGCTACACCTTC. Amino acids: CASRQGDVGYTF.

The chain is built from TRBV7-6 and TRBJ1-5; a possible D gene is TRBD1 (5 bases). The germline CDR1 and CDR2 sequences are SGHVS and FNYEAQ. The CDR3 runs 16 residues. The V end lost 2 bases, the J end lost 4 bases, and 15 bases lay between the germline ends. This CDR3 is CASSLYGAGANQPQHF. Written as DNA, the CDR3 is TGTGCCAGCAGCTTATACGGGGCAGGCGCTAATCAGCCCCAGCATTTT.

The chain links TRBV9 to TRBJ1-6; D remains ambiguous. Germline loops: CDR1 SGDLS, CDR2 YYNGEE. The length of the CDR3 is 12 residues. V dropped 4 bases and J dropped 8 bases, with 7 bases sitting between them. The CDR3 region has the DNA TGTGCCAGCAGCCCAAGGGATTCACCCCTCCACTTT. It is translated as CASSPRDSPLHF.

The chain uses TRBV4-2 and TRBJ1-6, with D possibly being TRBD1 (5 bases). The length of the CDR3 is 14 residues. The ends were cut back, 0 bases at V and 8 bases at J, with 8 bases in the middle. Germline CDR1 reads LGHNA; CDR2 reads YNFKEQ. CDR3 coding DNA: TGTGCCAGCAGCCAAGATCTGACAGATTCACCCCTCCACTTT. This codes for CASSQDLTDSPLHF.

This clone came up once. The rearrangement joins TRBV6-5 to TRBJ2-2; TRBD1 matches at 8 bases. Germline V gene lookup returns CDR1 MNHEY and CDR2 SVGAGI. The J segment lost 7 bases and the V segment lost 4 bases, leaving 5 bases of the junction unmatched. CDR3 length: 14 residues. CDR3 in amino acids: CASSFNRGDGELFF. CDR3 sequence (DNA): TGTGCCAGCAGTTTCAACAGGGGGGACGGGGAGCTGTTTTTT.